A selection of T cell receptor beta chains follows, all from one sample in a study of naive and memory T cell subsets. TCRdb re-called the 5' RACE reads with MiXCR, one entry per CDR3 protein. Counted here are about 62,000 distinct CDR3 sequences, more than 6.5% occurring once; the ten biggest clones make up about a fifth. The receptors stem from a female donor in good health. Each CDR3 is given with its conserved first and last residue. A D gene is named only where the DNA matches it firmly. The listing skips clone size in some rows; elsewhere it reads once, few, many or a size class.

j_call clone_size d_call v_call cdr3_aa cdr3_nt
TRBJ2-5 few NA TRBV27 CASSLSYQETQYF TGTGCCAGCAGTCTATCGTACCAAGAGACCCAGTACTTC
TRBJ1-1 many NA TRBV5-1 CASSLNTNTEAFF TGCGCCAGCAGCTTGAATACAAACACTGAAGCTTTCTTT
TRBJ2-4 NA TRBD1 TRBV18 CASSPGLGQDNRGNIQYF TGTGCCAGCTCACCGGGGCTCGGACAGGACAACCGGGGAAACATTCAGTACTTC
TRBJ1-4 NA NA TRBV7-8 CASSPRDHPTTNEKLFF TGTGCCAGCAGCCCACGGGACCACCCTACAACTAATGAAAAACTGTTTTTT
TRBJ2-1 NA TRBD2 TRBV2 CASSSGTSGNFDEQFF TGTGCCAGCAGTTCCGGGACTAGCGGGAATTTCGATGAGCAGTTCTTC
TRBJ2-1 few NA TRBV5-1 CASSLDPTTYNEQFF TGCGCCAGCAGCCTGGACCCTACAACCTACAATGAGCAGTTCTTC
TRBJ2-3 many NA TRBV7-9 CASSLASVAQYF TGTGCCAGCAGCCTGGCTAGCGTGGCGCAGTATTTT
TRBJ2-7 NA NA TRBV9 CASSVRGSPWDGLYEQYF TGTGCCAGCAGCGTGAGGGGAAGCCCCTGGGACGGACTCTACGAGCAGTACTTC
TRBJ1-1 many NA TRBV6-5 CASSYSDRPNTEAFF TGTGCCAGCAGTTACTCAGACAGACCGAACACTGAAGCTTTCTTT
TRBJ2-6 few NA TRBV5-1 CASSLAEDSGANVLTF TGCGCCAGCAGCTTGGCGGAGGACTCTGGGGCCAACGTCCTGACTTTC
TRBJ2-2 few TRBD2 TRBV24-1 CATSLTSGSTGELFF TGTGCCACCAGTCTTACTAGCGGGAGTACCGGGGAGCTGTTTTTT
TRBJ2-2 NA NA TRBV11-1 CASRPTGNTGELFF TGTGCCAGCCGACCAACAGGGAACACCGGGGAGCTGTTTTTT
TRBJ1-4 many NA TRBV20-1 CSAREQGIGSEKLFF TGCAGTGCTAGAGAACAGGGTATTGGCTCTGAAAAACTGTTTTTT
TRBJ1-2 few NA TRBV7-9 CASSLLSVGDYGYTF TGTGCCAGCAGCTTACTTTCCGTTGGGGACTATGGCTACACCTTC
TRBJ2-1 NA TRBD2 TRBV10-3 CAISPSLVAGSQNEQFF TGTGCCATCAGCCCATCATTAGTAGCGGGATCACAAAATGAGCAGTTCTTC
TRBJ2-1 many TRBD2 TRBV6-1 CASTSSGGAKNEQFF TGTGCCAGCACGTCTAGCGGGGGGGCCAAGAATGAGCAGTTCTTC
TRBJ2-3 few NA TRBV14 CASSQVRGRGGDTQYF TGTGCCAGCAGCCAAGTTCGGGGGCGAGGAGGAGATACGCAGTATTTT
TRBJ1-2 few TRBD1 TRBV27 CASSSPRGHLVDGYTF TGTGCCAGCAGTTCCCCCAGGGGGCATTTGGTGGATGGCTACACCTTC
TRBJ1-5 NA NA TRBV10-3 CAIKNREGQPQHF TGTGCCATCAAAAATAGGGAAGGTCAGCCCCAGCATTTT
TRBJ2-5 few TRBD1 TRBV7-2 CASSLDRGTETQYF TGTGCCAGCAGCTTAGACAGGGGCACAGAGACCCAGTACTTC
TRBJ1-1 NA TRBD1 TRBV6-5 CASTQQGGREAFF TGTGCCAGCACACAACAGGGGGGGCGTGAAGCTTTCTTT
TRBJ2-7 few NA TRBV28 CASSSPPGRGNSGEQYF TGTGCCAGCAGTTCGCCCCCGGGCAGGGGTAATTCGGGCGAGCAGTACTTC
TRBJ2-3 medium-sized NA TRBV6-5 CASSYVGGGSTDTQYF TGTGCCAGCAGTTACGTAGGGGGGGGAAGCACAGATACGCAGTATTTT
TRBJ2-5 many NA TRBV7-2 CASSLATGAETQYF TGTGCCAGCAGCTTAGCGACAGGCGCGGAGACCCAGTACTTC
TRBJ1-1 many NA TRBV28 CASSLEGTVLEAFF TGTGCCAGCAGTTTGGAGGGGACGGTACTTGAAGCTTTCTTT
TRBJ2-7 NA TRBD1 TRBV28 CASSSPPGQGDYEQYF TGTGCCAGCAGTTCGCCTCCGGGACAGGGGGACTACGAGCAGTACTTC
TRBJ2-1 NA TRBD1 TRBV5-1 CASSADRGQDEQFF TGCGCCAGCAGCGCCGACAGGGGGCAAGATGAGCAGTTCTTC
TRBJ2-7 few TRBD2 TRBV3-1 CASSPGLAGGYEQYF TGTGCCAGCAGCCCGGGACTAGCGGGGGGCTACGAGCAGTACTTC
TRBJ2-7 many TRBD2 TRBV7-9 CASSTGGLAHEQYF TGTGCCAGCAGCACAGGTGGACTAGCGCACGAGCAGTACTTC
TRBJ2-3 many NA TRBV2 CASSGGREADTQYF TGTGCCAGCAGTGGGGGCAGGGAGGCAGATACGCAGTATTTT
TRBJ1-2 many TRBD1 TRBV5-5 CASSPDSGGYGYTF TGTGCCAGCAGCCCCGACTCAGGGGGCTATGGCTACACCTTC
TRBJ2-1 once TRBD1 TRBV14 CASSPGQYNEQFF TGTGCCAGCAGCCCGGGACAGTACAATGAGCAGTTCTTC
TRBJ1-1 many NA TRBV12-3/TRBV12-4 CASRGLTSGGNTEAFF TGTGCCAGCAGGGGCCTGACGTCCGGAGGGAACACTGAAGCTTTCTTT
TRBJ2-5 NA TRBD2 TRBV20-1 CSAINGLAGRQETQYF TGCAGTGCAATTAACGGACTAGCGGGAAGGCAAGAGACCCAGTACTTC
TRBJ1-1 few TRBD1 TRBV5-1 CASLSTPGWGTGKTEAFF TGCGCCAGCTTATCCACGCCTGGATGGGGGACAGGGAAGACTGAAGCTTTCTTT
TRBJ2-2 NA TRBD1 TRBV7-2 CASSSGQPTGELFF TGTGCCAGCAGCTCGGGACAGCCCACCGGGGAGCTGTTTTTT
TRBJ1-5 many TRBD1 TRBV28 CASSPRTGRGPQHF TGTGCCAGCAGTCCCCGGACAGGGAGAGGGCCCCAGCATTTT
TRBJ2-2 NA TRBD1 TRBV28 CASSFNRGQAGEPFF TGTGCCAGCAGTTTTAACAGGGGGCAAGCCGGGGAGCCGTTTTTT
TRBJ2-3 NA NA TRBV6-1 CASRPLVLGGASTDTQYF TGTGCCAGCAGGCCTCTCGTGTTAGGGGGGGCCAGCACAGATACGCAGTATTTT